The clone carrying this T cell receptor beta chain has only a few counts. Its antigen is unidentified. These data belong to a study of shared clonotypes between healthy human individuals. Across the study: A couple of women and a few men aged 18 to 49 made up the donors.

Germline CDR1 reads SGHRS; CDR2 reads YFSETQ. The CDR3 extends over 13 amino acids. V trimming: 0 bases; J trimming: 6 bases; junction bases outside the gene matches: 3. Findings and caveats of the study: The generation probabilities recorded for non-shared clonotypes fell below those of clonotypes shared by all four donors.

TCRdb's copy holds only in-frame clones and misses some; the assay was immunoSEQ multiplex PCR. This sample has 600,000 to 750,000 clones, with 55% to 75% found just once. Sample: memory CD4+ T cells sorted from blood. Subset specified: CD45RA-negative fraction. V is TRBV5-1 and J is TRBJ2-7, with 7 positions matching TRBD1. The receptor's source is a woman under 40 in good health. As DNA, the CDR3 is TGCGCCAGCAGCTTGGGGGACAGAGTCGAGCAGTACTTC. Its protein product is CASSLGDRVEQYF.